The 25 T cell receptor beta chains below all came from one sample that was sequenced in a study of lung T cells in sarcoidosis with Löfgren's syndrome. Each CDR3 protein is one row after TCRdb ran MiXCR on the reads. Of over 2,000 distinct CDR3 sequences listed, 20% to 25% are singletons. The sequencing input was CD4+ T cells from bronchoalveolar lavage. All receptors come from a human donor with sarcoidosis (Löfgren's syndrome or another form), or a control subject (not recorded which).

By share of the sample, this clonotype is medium-sized (0.01 to 0.1%). The V and J genes are TRBV19 and TRBJ1-5, with D possibly TRBD1 on 6 matching bases. Germline CDR1 and CDR2: LNHDA and SQIVND (reference sequence). V was shortened by 2 bases and J by 5 bases, with 13 bases between the two germline ends. The CDR3 has 15 residues. CDR3 residues: CASSIRRQDDQPQHF. In nucleotides, the CDR3 is TGTGCCAGTAGTATACGGAGACAGGACGATCAGCCCCAGCATTTT.

By proportion, this clonotype is medium-sized. The V gene is TRBV2, the J gene TRBJ2-5; D might be TRBD1 (5 bases). The V end was cut by 4 bases, the J end by 5 bases, with 8 bases between. Germline lookup yields CDR1 SNHLY and CDR2 FYNNEI. The CDR3 has 12 residues. In DNA form, the CDR3 reads TGTGCCAGCAGTGTCTGGGGCGAGACCCAGTACTTC. Translation: CASSVWGETQYF.

Note on this clonotype: The junction departs from germline at one end; a sequencing error may be responsible. This chain joins TRBV3-1 and TRBJ1-2; D gene ambiguous. The CDR3 runs to 14 residues. Germline V gives CDR1 LGHDT, CDR2 YNNKEL (reference sequence). In DNA form, the CDR3 reads TGTGCCAGCAGCCAAGGGTTTCGAGACTATGGCTACGCCTTC. Protein: CASSQGFRDYGYAF.

By frequency in the sample, this clonotype is medium-sized. The gene calls are TRBV7-2 and TRBJ2-3, with 10 bases lining up with TRBD2. Germline V gene lookup returns CDR1 SGHTA and CDR2 FQGNSA. V was clipped by 3 bases and J by 3 bases; unmatched bases: 6. The CDR3 extends over 16 amino acids. The CDR3 is CASSLGPSGGTDTQYF. The CDR3 DNA is TGTGCCAGCAGCTTGGGACCTAGCGGGGGAACAGATACGCAGTATTTT.

With respect to this clonotype: One junction end does not reproduce the germline sequence, and a read error may be involved. CDR3 protein: CASSPDRYERYF. The CDR3 region has the DNA TGTGCCAGCTCACCGGATAGGTACGAGCGGTACTTC. The chain uses TRBV18 and TRBJ2-7; D is unclear. Germline CDR1 KGHSH, CDR2 LQKENI. The CDR3 length is 12 residues.

This clonotype is medium-sized in the sample. V usage is TRBV3-1 and J usage is TRBJ2-7; D is possibly TRBD1 (5 bases). Looked up from germline, CDR1 is LGHDT and CDR2 is YNNKEL (reference sequence). The germline V and J ends were trimmed by 2 bases and 7 bases, with 12 bases remaining between them. The CDR3 consists of 13 residues. The CDR3 sequence: CASSQTQGGEQYF. For the CDR3, the DNA is TGTGCCAGCAGCCAAACTCAGGGCGGAGAGCAGTACTTC.

By frequency in the sample, this clonotype is medium-sized. This chain connects TRBV5-8 to TRBJ2-1, with 7 positions matching TRBD2. Germline CDR1 reads SGHTS; CDR2 reads YDEGEE. The CDR3 covers 15 residues. V dropped 3 bases and J dropped 4; count of bases not matched to a gene: 7. DNA for the CDR3: TGTGCCAGCAGCTCCGGGGGGACCACGTACAATGAGCAGTTCTTC. This encodes CASSSGGTTYNEQFF.

A note on this clonotype: The junction departs from the called germline gene at one end, perhaps through a read error. The chain joins TRBV4-2 to TRBJ2-7, with D perhaps matching TRBD2 (6 bases). From germline, CDR1 is LGHNA and CDR2 YNFKEQ. CDR3 length: 13 amino acids. For the CDR3, the DNA is TGTGCCTGCAGCCAACGGGACTTAGACGAGCAGTACTTC. Its translation is CACSQRDLDEQYF.

By proportion, this clonotype is medium-sized (0.01 to 0.1%). This chain's CDR3 is CSGNLGLQPYYEQYF. The CDR3 DNA is TGCAGCGGAAACTTGGGGCTCCAGCCCTACTACGAGCAGTACTTC. The chain couples TRBV29-1 to TRBJ2-7; D is perhaps TRBD1 (5 bases). Germline lookup yields CDR1 SQVTM and CDR2 ANQGSEA. Trimming pared 7 bases from V and 3 bases from J, leaving 22 bases between. The CDR3 runs to 15 residues.

Sample share makes this clonotype medium-sized (0.01 to 0.1%). The chain has TRBV5-4 and TRBJ2-2, with 9 bases matching TRBD2. This CDR3 has 16 residues. Germline CDR1 reads SGHNT; CDR2 reads YYREEE (reference sequence). Germline trimming cut 4 bases from V and 6 bases from J; bases unmatched to any gene: 10. In DNA form, the CDR3 reads TGTGCCAGCAGCCCGTTTAGCGGGAGAGCCCCCGGGGAGCTGTTTTTT. Amino acid sequence: CASSPFSGRAPGELFF.

The chain has TRBV28 and TRBJ2-2, with D possibly TRBD2 on 5 matching bases. This CDR3 is 15 amino acids long. The germline CDR1 and CDR2 sequences are MDHEN and SYDVKM. Trimming took 2 bases from V and 9 from J, leaving 16 bases between them. The CDR3 reads CASSLGGGPSWELFF. The CDR3 DNA is TGTGCCAGCAGTTTAGGAGGCGGACCCTCCTGGGAGCTGTTTTTT.

The chain employs TRBV7-9 and TRBJ2-3, with D possibly matching TRBD2 (6 bases). CDR3 length equals 15 residues. Germline V gene lookup returns CDR1 SEHNR and CDR2 FQNEAQ (reference sequence). Trimming left V 5 bases short and J 3 bases short, with 15 bases between. CDR3 DNA sequence: TGTGCCAGCAGCCACGCGGCAGGGAGGACAGATACGCAGTATTTT. Protein: CASSHAAGRTDTQYF. Full variable domain (rest looked up from reference TRBV7-9 and TRBJ2-3): DTGVSQNPRHKITKRGQNVTFRCDPISEHNRLYWYRQTLGQGPEFLTYFQNEAQLEKSRLLSDRFSAERPKGSFSTLEIQRTEQGDSAMYLCASSHAAGRTDTQYFGPGTRLTVL.

In its sample, this clonotype is medium-sized. The CDR3 loop reads CASSLTGETDTQYF. CDR3 in DNA: TGTGCCAGCAGCTTGACAGGGGAGACAGATACGCAGTATTTT. The chain employs TRBV5-5 and TRBJ2-3, with 7 bases fitting TRBD1. The CDR3 covers 14 residues. Trimming cost V 1 base and J 3 bases; bases outside gene matches: 2. Germline V lookup: CDR1 SGHKS, CDR2 YYEKEE (reference sequence).

With respect to this clonotype: A much larger clone differs from this one at a single base, so this may be a read error. The chain links TRBV29-1 to TRBJ1-4; D remains ambiguous. Germline CDR1 is SQVTM and CDR2 is ANQGSEA. The CDR3 length is 13 residues. V lost 7 bases and J lost 3, with 12 bases in between. CDR3 DNA sequence: TGCAGCGCCGGCATTTTTGCTAATGAAAAACTGTTTTTT. Translation gives CSAGIFANEKLFF.

The table lists this clonotype with many counts. V usage is TRBV5-6 and J usage is TRBJ2-7; D is possibly TRBD1 or TRBD2 (5 bases each). Germline CDR1 and CDR2: SGHDT and YYEEEE. Trimming removed 3 bases at V and 0 bases at J, with 16 bases between. The CDR3 sequence is 16 residues long. The CDR3 sequence: CASSSLRGRTSYEQYF. DNA of the CDR3: TGTGCCAGCAGCTCCCTACGGGGCCGAACCTCCTACGAGCAGTACTTC. Combining the CDR3 with reference TRBV5-6 and TRBJ2-7 gives the whole variable domain DAGVTQSPTHLIKTRGQQVTLRCSPKSGHDTVSWYQQALGQGPQFIFQYYEEEERQRGNFPDRFSGHQFPNYSSELNVNALLLGDSALYLCASSSLRGRTSYEQYFGPGTRLTVT.

On this clonotype: The junction departs from the called germline gene at one end, perhaps through a read error. The V call is TRBV14, the J call TRBJ2-5; D gene unclear. The CDR3 totals 13 residues. Germline loops: CDR1 SGHDN, CDR2 FVKESK. This CDR3 reads CASSQGCVGSQYF. The CDR3 DNA reads TGTGCCAGCAGTCAAGGCTGCGTCGGGTCCCAGTACTTC.

This clonotype is labeled large (0.1 to 1%). This rearrangement joins TRBV20-1 to TRBJ1-5; a possible D gene is TRBD1 (5 bases). From germline, CDR1 is DFQATT and CDR2 SNEGSKA (reference sequence). The CDR3 loop spans 16 amino acids. V lost 3 bases to trimming and J lost 1 base, with 16 bases between them. CDR3 bases: TGCAGTGCTAGTTCGGGGCGTCAAGAGAGCAATCAGCCCCAGCATTTT. Amino acid sequence: CSASSGRQESNQPQHF.

This clonotype was seen many times. The J gene is TRBJ1-1, the V gene TRBV2; 7 positions agree with TRBD1. Losses at the gene ends were 6 bases for V and 3 bases for J; bases not matched to a gene: 10. Germline V gives CDR1 SNHLY, CDR2 FYNNEI. The CDR3 is 15 residues long. CDR3 nucleotide sequence: TGTGCCAGCAGCCCCACTCAGACAGGGTACACTGAAGCTTTCTTT. Encoded protein: CASSPTQTGYTEAFF.

By sample fraction, this clonotype is medium-sized. The chain combines TRBV6-1 with TRBJ1-3; no definite D call. CDR1 and CDR2 (germline): MNHNS, SASEGT. The CDR3 is 14 amino acids. Trimming shortened V by 3 bases and J by 1 base, and 7 bases separated the two germline ends. The CDR3 region is CASSDSGSGNTIYF. The CDR3 DNA follows: TGTGCCAGCAGTGATTCGGGGTCTGGAAACACCATATATTTT.

In its sample, this clonotype ranks as medium-sized. The chain has TRBV27 and TRBJ2-1; the match to TRBD1 covers 10 bases. V lost 6 bases, J lost 4 bases, and 9 bases stayed unmatched. This CDR3 contains 16 residues. Looked up from germline, CDR1 is MNHEY and CDR2 is SMNVEV (reference sequence). The CDR3 nucleotides read TGTGCCAGCAGCGGCAACCGACAGGGGGCGTACAATGAGCAGTTCTTC. Amino acids: CASSGNRQGAYNEQFF.

This clonotype qualifies as medium-sized. The V and J genes are TRBV11-2 and TRBJ1-4; maybe TRBD1 (5 bases). V lost 5 bases to trimming and J lost 8 bases, with 15 bases between them. The CDR3 has 14 amino acids. Per the germline V gene, CDR1 is SGHAT and CDR2 is FQNNGV. Here the CDR3 reads CASSRGAEQEKLFF. The CDR3 DNA reads TGTGCCAGCAGCCGAGGGGCGGAGCAAGAAAAACTGTTTTTT.

By frequency in the sample, this clonotype is medium-sized. V gene TRBV28 combines with J gene TRBJ1-5, with D perhaps matching TRBD1 (5 bases). Germline V CDR1 and CDR2: MDHEN, SYDVKM. V gave up 5 bases and J gave up 1 base, with 15 bases separating them. This CDR3 comprises 16 residues. CDR3 sequence (DNA): TGTGCCAGCAGTAAGGGTGGCCGGGACAGCAATCAGCCCCAGCATTTT. Protein: CASSKGGRDSNQPQHF.

By frequency in the sample, this clonotype is medium-sized (0.01 to 0.1%). The chain links TRBV20-1 to TRBJ2-1; 9 bases are shared with TRBD2. Germline CDR1 and CDR2: DFQATT and SNEGSKA (reference sequence). V trimming: 5 bases; J trimming: 6 bases; junction bases outside the gene matches: 8. The length of the CDR3 is 14 residues. In nucleotides, the CDR3 is TGCAGTGCTCAATTTAGCGGGAGTCCCAATGAGCAGTTCTTC. Residues: CSAQFSGSPNEQFF.

Worth noting for this clonotype: One junction end disagrees with the germline gene, perhaps due to a read error. The V call is TRBV20-1, the J call TRBJ2-1; D gene ambiguous. The CDR3 is 15 amino acids. Germline lookup yields CDR1 DFQATT and CDR2 SNEGSKA (reference sequence). CDR3 amino acids: CSASDGGRLYSEQLF. CDR3 sequence (DNA): TGCAGTGCTAGCGACGGTGGCAGGCTTTACAGTGAGCAGCTCTTC.

Sample share makes this clonotype medium-sized. This chain joins TRBV14 and TRBJ2-1; 7 bases agree with TRBD2. Per the germline V gene, CDR1 is SGHDN and CDR2 is FVKESK. CDR3 length: 14 amino acids. Trimming at V came to 4 bases and at J to 7 bases, leaving 7 bases not matched to a gene. The CDR3 DNA reads as TGTGCCAGCAGCCTGGCGGGGGTCTTAAATGAGCAGTTCTTC. Its translation is CASSLAGVLNEQFF.